The 17 T cell receptor beta chains below were found in one sample sequenced in a study of naive and memory T cell subsets. Treatment given: skin biopsy from PPD injection site in Mantoux-positive individual. The library had UMIs added by 3' ligation of an oligonucleotide to TCR cDNA. Amplification of ligated cDNA took four PCR rounds with SP2 and nested alpha and beta constant primers. TCRdb recomputed calls from the UMI-ligation and nested PCR reads with MiXCR, one row per CDR3 protein. The sample consists of 20,000 to 25,000 distinct CDR3 sequences, approximately 6.5% of them appearing once. The specimen comprised skin, sampled from a tuberculin skin test site. These receptor sequences come from an adult in good health.

This clonotype has a handful of counts. V gene TRBV20-1 combines with J gene TRBJ1-5; the D gene is possibly TRBD1 (6 bases). Germline-derived CDR1 and CDR2 are DFQATT and SNEGSKA (reference sequence). This CDR3 has 12 amino acids. The V and J ends lost 4 bases and 7 bases respectively, with 11 bases between them. The CDR3 sequence is CSAIQGGQPQHF. The CDR3 DNA is TGCAGTGCTATACAGGGCGGGCAGCCCCAGCATTTT.

The table lists this clonotype with many counts. The chain recombines TRBV20-1 with TRBJ2-1; TRBD2 agrees at 8 bases. V was pared by 6 bases and J by 7 bases, with 11 bases of the junction left unmatched. There are 14 residues in the CDR3. Germline-derived CDR1 and CDR2 are DFQATT and SNEGSKA (reference sequence). This chain's CDR3 is CSAPGGGARNEQFF. CDR3 in DNA: TGCAGTGCCCCCGGGGGGGGGGCAAGAAATGAGCAGTTCTTC.

This clonotype was seen at least ten times. This chain connects TRBV2 to TRBJ2-1; D might be TRBD2 (6 bases). The CDR3 totals 12 residues. Germline V gene data show CDR1 as SNHLY and CDR2 as FYNNEI. V was pared by 6 bases and J by 9 bases, with 12 bases between. The CDR3 sequence: CASRRLEREQFF. In nucleotides, the CDR3 is TGTGCCAGCAGACGACTAGAACGTGAGCAGTTCTTC.

The chain employs TRBV5-5 and TRBJ2-7; 14 positions agree with TRBD2. The CDR3 sequence is 16 residues long. Unmatched junction bases numbered 7, after V lost 4 bases and J lost 4 bases. Germline values: CDR1 SGHKS, CDR2 YYEKEE (reference sequence). CDR3 sequence: CASSAGTSGSMYEQYF. CDR3 DNA: TGTGCCAGCAGCGCCGGGACTAGCGGGAGTATGTACGAGCAGTACTTC.

This clonotype was detected many times. J is TRBJ2-3 and V is TRBV27; D uncertain. The CDR3 extends over 16 amino acids. The V gene lost 4 bases and the J gene lost 3 bases, with 17 bases spanning the gap. Looked up from germline, CDR1 is MNHEY and CDR2 is SMNVEV (reference sequence). DNA of the CDR3: TGTGCCAGCAGTTATGTGGGTGGTTCTGCAACAGATACGCAGTATTTT. Protein sequence: CASSYVGGSATDTQYF.

The chain links TRBV19 to TRBJ1-5; D perhaps matches TRBD1 (6 bases). Trimming pared 4 bases from V and 4 bases from J, leaving 8 bases between. This CDR3 comprises 13 residues. The V gene's germline CDR1 is LNHDA and CDR2 SQIVND (reference sequence). DNA for the CDR3: TGTGCCAGTAGTACGACAGGAAATCAGCCCCAGCATTTT. Amino acid sequence: CASSTTGNQPQHF.

This clonotype occurred many times. The CDR3 here is CASSYRNTGELFF. CDR3 nucleotides: TGTGCCAGCAGCTACAGGAACACCGGGGAGCTGTTTTTT. The rearrangement links TRBV12-3 or TRBV12-4 to TRBJ2-2; D remains unclear. The CDR3 contains 13 residues. Trimming cost V 6 bases and J 1 base, with 6 bases left between them.

This clonotype was seen ten or more times. The V gene is TRBV27, the J gene TRBJ2-5; 14 nucleotides match TRBD2. V gave up 5 bases and J gave up 5 bases; unmatched junction bases: 7. CDR3 length: 16 residues. CDR1 is MNHEY, CDR2 SMNVEV, per germline (reference sequence). The CDR3 DNA is TGTGCCAGCAGTCCGGGACTAGCGGGAGCTTGGGAGACCCAGTACTTC. Its protein is CASSPGLAGAWETQYF.

This clonotype was detected ten times or more. This chain connects TRBV28 to TRBJ2-7; the match to TRBD1 covers 10 bases. From germline, CDR1 is MDHEN and CDR2 SYDVKM. V dropped 5 bases and J dropped 5; count of bases not matched to a gene: 9. The CDR3 extends over 15 amino acids. The CDR3 DNA sequence: TGTGCCAGCAGTACTACCGGGACAGGGGAGGACGAGCAGTACTTC. Its protein is CASSTTGTGEDEQYF.

A few counts support this clonotype. The chain employs TRBV3-1 and TRBJ1-4; D might be TRBD1 (6 bases). CDR1 and CDR2 (germline): LGHDT, YNNKEL (reference sequence). CDR3 length equals 12 residues. Trimming stripped 3 bases from V and 10 bases from J, with 9 bases between. The CDR3 nucleotides are TGTGCCAGCAGCCACGAAGGGGGAAAACTGTTTTTT. Amino acids: CASSHEGGKLFF.

This clonotype was observed many times. The CDR3 nucleotides read TGTGCCAGCAGCCAACCGACCAACAGCGTTTCAAATGAAAAACTGTTTTTT. Its translation is CASSQPTNSVSNEKLFF. The rearrangement uses TRBV4-2 and TRBJ1-4, with D uncertain. From germline, CDR1 is LGHNA and CDR2 YNFKEQ. V lost 2 bases to trimming and J lost 5 bases, with 18 bases between them. This CDR3 region has 17 residues.

This chain joins TRBV28 and TRBJ1-1, with unresolved D. The germline V and J ends were trimmed by 3 bases and 1 base, with 9 bases remaining between them. The germline V gene encodes CDR1 MDHEN and CDR2 SYDVKM. This CDR3 contains 14 residues. Here the CDR3 DNA reads TGTGCCAGCAGTTTCCCAGAAAAGAACACTGAAGCTTTCTTT. This gives the protein CASSFPEKNTEAFF.

This clonotype was picked up many times. The rearrangement links TRBV6-2 or TRBV6-3 to TRBJ2-1, with unresolved D. V lost 7 bases and J 10 bases, leaving 11 bases between the germline ends. Germline V gives CDR1 MNHEY, CDR2 SVGEGT. This CDR3 has 11 residues. Written as DNA, the CDR3 is TGTGCCAGCAACGACCTCGTAGAGCAGTTCTTC. Its translation: CASNDLVEQFF.

This clonotype was found many times. The V call is TRBV6-1, the J call TRBJ1-1; D not resolved. V was trimmed by 7 bases and J by 5 bases, leaving 14 bases between them. This CDR3 has 13 amino acids. In germline, CDR1 is MNHNS, CDR2 SASEGT. CDR3: CASNTVPWTEAFF. In DNA, the CDR3 is TGTGCCAGCAACACAGTCCCGTGGACTGAAGCTTTCTTT.

This clonotype came up many times. The J gene is TRBJ1-2, the V gene TRBV2; D gene uncertain. The CDR3 spans 16 residues. Germline CDR1 and CDR2: SNHLY and FYNNEI. V was pared by 0 bases and J by 4 bases, with 15 bases between. The CDR3 sequence is CASSEALRAESYGYTF. Written as DNA, the CDR3 is TGTGCCAGCAGTGAAGCGCTTCGGGCAGAGTCCTATGGCTACACCTTC.

The table lists this clonotype with many counts. The rearrangement joins TRBV4-1 to TRBJ1-2, with TRBD1 matching 9 bases. CDR1 MGHRA and CDR2 YSYEKL come from the germline V gene. The CDR3 contains 14 residues. V lost 2 bases and J lost 5; bases outside the gene matches: 3. The DNA of the CDR3 is TGCGCCAGCAGCCAATTTGACAGGGGGTATGGCTACACCTTC. It codes for CASSQFDRGYGYTF.

This clonotype showed up many times. The chain has TRBV20-1 and TRBJ1-2; no definite D call. V was clipped by 3 bases and J by 0 bases, with 17 bases between them. There are 16 residues in the CDR3. Germline CDR1 and CDR2: DFQATT and SNEGSKA (reference sequence). CDR3 amino acids: CSASAASLKANYGYTF. The DNA for the CDR3 is TGCAGTGCTAGTGCGGCAAGCTTAAAAGCTAACTATGGCTACACCTTC.